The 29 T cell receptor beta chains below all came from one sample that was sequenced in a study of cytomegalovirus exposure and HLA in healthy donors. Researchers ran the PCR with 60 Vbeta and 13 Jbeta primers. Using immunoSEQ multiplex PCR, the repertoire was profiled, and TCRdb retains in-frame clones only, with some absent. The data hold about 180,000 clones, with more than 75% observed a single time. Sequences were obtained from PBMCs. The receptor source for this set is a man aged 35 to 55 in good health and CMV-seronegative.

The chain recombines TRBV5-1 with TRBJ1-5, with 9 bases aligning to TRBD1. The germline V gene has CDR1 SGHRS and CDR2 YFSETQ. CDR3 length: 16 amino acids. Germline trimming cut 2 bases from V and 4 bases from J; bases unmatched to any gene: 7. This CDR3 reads CASSLEPGQGNQPQHF. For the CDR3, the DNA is TGCGCCAGCAGCTTAGAACCGGGACAGGGTAATCAGCCCCAGCATTTT.

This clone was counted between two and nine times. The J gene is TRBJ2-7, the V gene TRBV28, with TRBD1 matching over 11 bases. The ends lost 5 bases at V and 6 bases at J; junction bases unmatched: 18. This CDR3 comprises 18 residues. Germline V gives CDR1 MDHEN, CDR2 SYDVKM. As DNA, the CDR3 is TGTGCCAGCAGTACTTCCTTTAATGGCGGACAGGGGGCTTTCGAGCAGTACTTC. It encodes CASSTSFNGGQGAFEQYF.

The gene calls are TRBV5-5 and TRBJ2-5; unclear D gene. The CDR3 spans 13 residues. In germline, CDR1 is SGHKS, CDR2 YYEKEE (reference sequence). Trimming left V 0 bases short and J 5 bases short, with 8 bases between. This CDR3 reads CASSLDLTETQYF. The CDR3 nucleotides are TGTGCCAGCAGCTTGGACCTAACGGAGACCCAGTACTTC.

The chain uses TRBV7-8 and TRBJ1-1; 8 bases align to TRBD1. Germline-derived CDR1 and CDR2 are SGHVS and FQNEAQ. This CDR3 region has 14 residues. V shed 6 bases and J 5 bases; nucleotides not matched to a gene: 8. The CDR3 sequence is CASRRNRGKTEAFF. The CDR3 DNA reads TGTGCCAGCAGACGTAACAGGGGGAAGACTGAAGCTTTCTTT.

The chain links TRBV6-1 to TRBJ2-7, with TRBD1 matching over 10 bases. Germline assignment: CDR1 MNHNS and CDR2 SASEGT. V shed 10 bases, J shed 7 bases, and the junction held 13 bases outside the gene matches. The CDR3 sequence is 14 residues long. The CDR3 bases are TGTGCCACCTACCAAGGGACAGGGGTACGGGAGCAGTACTTC. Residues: CATYQGTGVREQYF.

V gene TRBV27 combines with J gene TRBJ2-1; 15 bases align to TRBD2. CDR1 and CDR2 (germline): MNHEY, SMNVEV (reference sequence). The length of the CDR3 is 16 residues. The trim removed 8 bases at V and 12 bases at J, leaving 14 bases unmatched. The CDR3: CASSVGTSGGTGVQFF. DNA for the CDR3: TGTGCCAGCTCCGTGGGGACTAGCGGGGGGACAGGGGTGCAGTTCTTC.

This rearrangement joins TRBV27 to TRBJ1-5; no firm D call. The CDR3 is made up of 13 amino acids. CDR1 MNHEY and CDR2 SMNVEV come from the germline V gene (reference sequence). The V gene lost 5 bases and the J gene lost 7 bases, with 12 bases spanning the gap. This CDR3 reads CASSPPGRQPQHF. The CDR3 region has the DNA TGTGCCAGCAGTCCACCAGGCCGGCAGCCCCAGCATTTT.

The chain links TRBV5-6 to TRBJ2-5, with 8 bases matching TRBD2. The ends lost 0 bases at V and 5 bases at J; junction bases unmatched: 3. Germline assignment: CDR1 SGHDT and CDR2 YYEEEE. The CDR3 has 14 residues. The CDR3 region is CASSLVIAGETQYF. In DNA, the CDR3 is TGTGCCAGCAGCTTGGTAATAGCGGGGGAGACCCAGTACTTC.

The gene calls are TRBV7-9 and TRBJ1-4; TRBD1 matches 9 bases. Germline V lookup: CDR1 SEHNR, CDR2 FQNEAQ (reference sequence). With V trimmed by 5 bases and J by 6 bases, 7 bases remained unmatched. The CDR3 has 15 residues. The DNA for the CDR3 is TGTGCCAGCAGCAGAGAACAGGGGGCATATGAAAAACTGTTTTTT. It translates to CASSREQGAYEKLFF.

CDR3 amino acids: CATSRDRQDETQYF. In DNA form, the CDR3 reads TGTGCCACCAGCAGAGATCGACAGGATGAGACCCAGTACTTC. V and J are TRBV15 and TRBJ2-5; possibly TRBD1 for D (6 bases). Germline-derived CDR1 and CDR2 are LNHNV and YYDKDF (reference sequence). Between the trimmed V and J ends, which lost 0 bases and 5 bases, there was a span of 10 bases. This CDR3 contains 14 residues.

In nucleotides, the CDR3 is TGTGCCAGCAGCTTTGACGGGGGGGCTACGGTGCAGTACTTC. This sequence encodes CASSFDGGATVQYF. The chain recombines TRBV7-2 with TRBJ2-7; 8 bases line up with TRBD2. The ends lost 3 bases at V and 9 bases at J; junction bases unmatched: 10. Germline V gene data show CDR1 as SGHTA and CDR2 as FQGNSA. CDR3 length: 14 residues.

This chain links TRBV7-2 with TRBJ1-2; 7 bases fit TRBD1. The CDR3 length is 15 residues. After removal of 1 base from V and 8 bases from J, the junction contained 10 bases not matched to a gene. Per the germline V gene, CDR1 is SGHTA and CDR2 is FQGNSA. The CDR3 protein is CASSLEGALGGGYTF. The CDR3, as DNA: TGTGCCAGCAGCTTAGAGGGGGCCTTGGGAGGAGGCTACACCTTC.

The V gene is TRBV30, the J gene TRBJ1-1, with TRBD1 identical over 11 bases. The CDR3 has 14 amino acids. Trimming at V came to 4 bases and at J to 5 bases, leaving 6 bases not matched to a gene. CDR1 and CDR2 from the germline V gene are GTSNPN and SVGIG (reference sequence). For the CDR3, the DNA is TGTGCCTGGACCTGGGACAGGGGGAGGACTGAAGCTTTCTTT. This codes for CAWTWDRGRTEAFF.

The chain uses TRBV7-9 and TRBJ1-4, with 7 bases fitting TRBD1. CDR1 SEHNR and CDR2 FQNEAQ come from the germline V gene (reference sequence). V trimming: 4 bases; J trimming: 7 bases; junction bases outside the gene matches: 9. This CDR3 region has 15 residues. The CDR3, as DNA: TGTGCCAGCAGCTCCACCGGACAGGTTGGTGAAAAACTGTTTTTT. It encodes CASSSTGQVGEKLFF.

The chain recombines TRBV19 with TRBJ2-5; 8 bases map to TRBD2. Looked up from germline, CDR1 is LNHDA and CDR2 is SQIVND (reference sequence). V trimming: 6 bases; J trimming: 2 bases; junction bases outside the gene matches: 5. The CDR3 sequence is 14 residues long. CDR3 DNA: TGTGCCAGTAGAGAGGTAGCGGGACAAGAGACCCAGTACTTC. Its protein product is CASREVAGQETQYF.

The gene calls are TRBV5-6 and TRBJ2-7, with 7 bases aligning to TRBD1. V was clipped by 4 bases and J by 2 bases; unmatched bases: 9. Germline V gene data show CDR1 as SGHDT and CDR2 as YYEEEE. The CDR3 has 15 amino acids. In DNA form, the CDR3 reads TGTGCCAGCAGCCGCGCCGGGACAGACACCTACGAGCAGTACTTC. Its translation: CASSRAGTDTYEQYF.

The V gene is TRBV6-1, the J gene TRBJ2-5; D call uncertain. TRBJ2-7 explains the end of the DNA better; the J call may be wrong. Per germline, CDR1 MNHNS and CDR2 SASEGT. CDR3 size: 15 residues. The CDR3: CASSEEERVAYEQYF. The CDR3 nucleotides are TGTGCCAGCAGTGAAGAGGAGAGAGTAGCCTACGAGCAGTACTTC.

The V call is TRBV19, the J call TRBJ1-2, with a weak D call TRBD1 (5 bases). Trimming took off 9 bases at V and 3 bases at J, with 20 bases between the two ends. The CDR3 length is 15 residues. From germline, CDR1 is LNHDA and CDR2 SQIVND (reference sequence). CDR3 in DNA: TGTGCCAGCAAGACAGCCGCTAATAATGACTATGGCTACACCTTC. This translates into CASKTAANNDYGYTF.

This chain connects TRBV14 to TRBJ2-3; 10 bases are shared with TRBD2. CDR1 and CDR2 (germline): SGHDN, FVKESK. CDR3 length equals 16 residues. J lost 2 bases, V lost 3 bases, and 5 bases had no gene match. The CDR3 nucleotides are TGTGCCAGCAGCCACCTTACTAGCGGGGACACAGATACGCAGTATTTT. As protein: CASSHLTSGDTDTQYF.

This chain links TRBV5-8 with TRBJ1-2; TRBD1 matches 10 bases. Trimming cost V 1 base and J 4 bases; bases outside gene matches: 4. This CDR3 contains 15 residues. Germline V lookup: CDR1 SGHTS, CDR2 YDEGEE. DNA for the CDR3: TGTGCCAGCAGCTTGAGGGGACAGGGGAGCTATGGCTACACCTTC. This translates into CASSLRGQGSYGYTF.

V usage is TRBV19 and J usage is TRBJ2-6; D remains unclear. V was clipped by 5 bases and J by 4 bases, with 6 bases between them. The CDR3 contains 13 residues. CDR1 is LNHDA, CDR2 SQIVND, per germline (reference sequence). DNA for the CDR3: TGTGCCAGTAGTTACCAGGGGGCCAACGTCCTGACTTTC. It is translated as CASSYQGANVLTF.

The CDR3 DNA reads as TGCGCCAGCAGCTTTCGGACTAGCGGGGGGGCAACAGATACGCAGTATTTT. The encoded protein is CASSFRTSGGATDTQYF. The V and J genes are TRBV4-1 and TRBJ2-3; 15 bases align to TRBD2. The CDR3 is 17 amino acids. The trim removed 5 bases at V and 3 bases at J, leaving 6 bases unmatched. Germline V gene lookup returns CDR1 MGHRA and CDR2 YSYEKL.

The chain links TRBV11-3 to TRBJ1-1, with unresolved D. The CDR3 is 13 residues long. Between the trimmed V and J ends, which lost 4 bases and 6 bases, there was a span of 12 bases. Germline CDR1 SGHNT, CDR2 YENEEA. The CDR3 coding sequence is TGTGCCAGCAGCTCGGGAATGGGATCTGAAGCTTTCTTT. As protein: CASSSGMGSEAFF. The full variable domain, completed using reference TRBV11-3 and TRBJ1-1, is EAGVVQSPRYKIIEKKQPVAFWCNPISGHNTLYWYLQNLGQGPELLIRYENEEAVDDSQLPKDRFSAERLKGVDSTLKIQPAELGDSAVYLCASSSGMGSEAFFGQGTRLTVV.

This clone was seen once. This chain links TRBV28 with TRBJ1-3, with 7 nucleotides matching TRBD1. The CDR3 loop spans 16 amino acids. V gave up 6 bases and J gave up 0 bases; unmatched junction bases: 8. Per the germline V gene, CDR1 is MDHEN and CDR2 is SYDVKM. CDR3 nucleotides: TGTGCCAGCAGATCCTCGACAGGGCTCTCTGGAAACACCATATATTTT. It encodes CASRSSTGLSGNTIYF.

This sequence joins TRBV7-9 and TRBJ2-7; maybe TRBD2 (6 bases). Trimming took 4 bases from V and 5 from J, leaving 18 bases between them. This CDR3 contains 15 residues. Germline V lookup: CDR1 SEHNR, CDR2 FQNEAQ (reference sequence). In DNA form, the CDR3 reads TGTGCCAGCAGCTACGCCGGGACTTTTAACCACGAGCAGTACTTC. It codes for CASSYAGTFNHEQYF. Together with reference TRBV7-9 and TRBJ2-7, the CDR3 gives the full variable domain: DTGVSQNPRHKITKRGQNVTFRCDPISEHNRLYWYRQTLGQGPEFLTYFQNEAQLEKSRLLSDRFSAERPKGSFSTLEIQRTEQGDSAMYLCASSYAGTFNHEQYFGPGTRLTVT.

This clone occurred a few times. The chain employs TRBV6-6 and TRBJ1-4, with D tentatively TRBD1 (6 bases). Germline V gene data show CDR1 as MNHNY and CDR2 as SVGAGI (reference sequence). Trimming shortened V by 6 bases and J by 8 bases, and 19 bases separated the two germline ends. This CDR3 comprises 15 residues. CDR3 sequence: CASREEGVRGEKLFF. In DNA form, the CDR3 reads TGTGCCAGCAGAGAAGAGGGGGTCAGAGGGGAAAAACTGTTTTTT.

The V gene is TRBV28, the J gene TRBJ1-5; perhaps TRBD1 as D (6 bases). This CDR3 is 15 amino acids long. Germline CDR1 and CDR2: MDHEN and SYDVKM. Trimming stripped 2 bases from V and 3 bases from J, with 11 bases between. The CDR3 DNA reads TGTGCCAGCAGTTTAATCGGGGGGCCCAATCAGCCCCAGCATTTT. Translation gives CASSLIGGPNQPQHF.

The CDR3: CASSQQQNTEAFF. The DNA for the CDR3 is TGTGCCAGCAGCCAACAGCAGAACACTGAAGCTTTCTTT. The chain carries TRBV11-3 and TRBJ1-1; D remains unclear. CDR1 and CDR2 from the germline V gene are SGHNT and YENEEA. The V and J ends lost 5 bases and 1 base respectively, with 8 bases between them. The CDR3 has 13 amino acids.

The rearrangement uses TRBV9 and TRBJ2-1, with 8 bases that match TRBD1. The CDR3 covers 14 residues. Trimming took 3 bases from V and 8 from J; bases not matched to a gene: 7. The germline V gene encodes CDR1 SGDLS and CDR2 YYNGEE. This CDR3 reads CASSADRGNDEQFF. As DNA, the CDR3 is TGTGCCAGCAGCGCCGACAGGGGAAACGATGAGCAGTTCTTC.